The 23 T cell receptor beta chains presented below share a single source sample, sequenced in a study of regulatory T cells in long-lasting Graves disease (dated by TCRdb to the early 2020s). In light of the paper, this sample's time point label describes: persistent/refractory GD, antithyroid drugs over 5 years with positive TRAb. For both TCR sequencing and RNA sequencing, RNA was extracted from PBMCs using TRIzol. Libraries were constructed by multiplex PCR. Sequencing instrument: Illumina HiSeq 4000. CDR3 regions were amplified by Arm-PCR with iRepertoire HTBI primers to construct TCR beta libraries. TCRdb reran the public reads through fastp at Q25 and MiXCR, keeping productive beta chains. Under each unique CDR3 protein, matching rows form one entry showing the most common genes and DNA. This sample gives about 660,000 distinct CDR3 sequences in total; around 30% of them show up just once. Together, the top ten hold about 42% of the sample.

This sample comprised peripheral blood mononuclear cells (PBMCs), obtained when the disease was refractory, from a patient treated with antithyroid drugs. The source is a female donor with Graves disease.

A remark on this clonotype: One end of the junction fails to match germline, which may point to a read error. The CDR3, as DNA: TGTGCCAGCAGTCCGTATAGCAATCAGCTCCAGCATTTT. Translated, it gives CASSPYSNQLQHF. J is TRBJ1-5 and V is TRBV27; D is uncertain. Germline V gene data show CDR1 as MNHEY and CDR2 as SMNVEV (reference sequence). The CDR3 spans 13 residues.

The genes are TRBV6-1 and TRBJ1-3, with D possibly matching TRBD1 (5 bases). V gave up 10 bases and J gave up 2 bases, with 9 bases separating them. Germline V gene data show CDR1 as MNHNS and CDR2 as SASEGT. CDR3 size: 12 residues. The CDR3 spells CAMGLTGNTIYF. CDR3 sequence (DNA): TGTGCCATGGGACTTACTGGAAACACCATATATTTT.

This clonotype was detected only a few times. The V and J genes are TRBV6-1 and TRBJ1-3; D ambiguous. Germline-derived CDR1 and CDR2 are MNHNS and SASEGT. V lost 5 bases to trimming and J lost 0 bases, with 8 bases between them. This CDR3 contains 14 residues. The CDR3 region is CASSTSTSGNTIYF. CDR3 coding DNA: TGTGCCAGCAGTACATCAACCTCTGGAAACACCATATATTTT.

The chain joins TRBV5-1 to TRBJ1-1; D is possibly TRBD1 (6 bases). Germline CDR1 reads SGHRS; CDR2 reads YFSETQ. V was trimmed by 5 bases and J by 2 bases, leaving 13 bases between them. CDR3 size: 14 residues. The CDR3 nucleotides are TGCGCCAGCAGGGGAGAGACAGGTAACACTGAAGCTTTCTTT. This translates into CASRGETGNTEAFF.

The rearrangement links TRBV7-9 to TRBJ2-5; D is unresolved. The CDR3 has 12 residues. CDR1 is SEHNR and CDR2 is FQNEAQ in the germline V gene (reference sequence). V lost 6 bases to trimming and J lost 7 bases, with 12 bases between them. As DNA, the CDR3 is TGTGCCAGCAGGGATCCTAACACGACCCAGTACTTC. This sequence encodes CASRDPNTTQYF.

This clonotype was counted a few times. This rearrangement joins TRBV29-1 to TRBJ1-2; D is possibly TRBD1 (5 bases). The CDR3 totals 12 residues. V gave up 3 bases and J gave up 7 bases, with 12 bases separating them. Germline values: CDR1 SQVTM, CDR2 ANQGSEA. The DNA of the CDR3 is TGCAGCGTTGAGAGCGGGGCCGGTGGCTACACCTTC. Amino acid sequence: CSVESGAGGYTF.

The chain combines TRBV11-1 with TRBJ2-7; no definite D call. Germline CDR1 and CDR2: SGHAT and FQDESV (reference sequence). The V gene lost 2 bases and the J gene lost 5 bases, with 13 bases spanning the gap. This CDR3 has 14 residues. CDR3 coding DNA: TGTGCCAGCAGCTTAACCGAGAGTTCCCACGAGCAGTACTTC. Amino acids: CASSLTESSHEQYF.

This clonotype came up many times. The chain employs TRBV2 and TRBJ1-1; D perhaps matches TRBD1 (6 bases). CDR1 SNHLY and CDR2 FYNNEI come from the germline V gene. The CDR3 is 15 amino acids. V lost 8 bases to trimming and J lost 5 bases, with 21 bases between them. CDR3 DNA: TGTGCCAGCCAACGGGGGGCCATGGGGTCTACTGAAGCTTTCTTT. Translated: CASQRGAMGSTEAFF.

Notes on this clonotype: Since a much larger clone is just one base distant, this may be a read error. The gene calls are TRBV15 and TRBJ2-7, with no clear D. Germline loops: CDR1 LNHNV, CDR2 YYDKDF (reference sequence). This CDR3 comprises 14 residues. CDR3 protein: CATSRGVGSYGQYF. In nucleotides, the CDR3 is TGTGCCACCAGCAGAGGGGTCGGATCCTACGGGCAGTACTTC.

The rearrangement joins TRBV7-9 to TRBJ1-6; D uncertain. Per the germline V gene, CDR1 is SEHNR and CDR2 is FQNEAQ (reference sequence). V gave up 3 bases and J gave up 0 bases, with 18 bases separating them. The CDR3 length is 19 residues. The CDR3 spells CASSFIGMATGSYNSPLHF. The DNA of the CDR3 is TGTGCCAGCAGCTTTATTGGTATGGCTACGGGCTCCTATAATTCACCCCTCCACTTT.

The chain carries TRBV20-1 and TRBJ1-5; D remains ambiguous. Germline V gene sequence: CDR1 DFQATT, CDR2 SNEGSKA (reference sequence). The CDR3 covers 15 residues. V was pared by 3 bases and J by 3 bases, with 15 bases between. CDR3 coding DNA: TGCAGTGCTAGCCCGAGCCCGGAACACAATCAGCCCCAGCATTTT. Protein product: CSASPSPEHNQPQHF.

This rearrangement joins TRBV12-3 or TRBV12-4 to TRBJ2-6; possibly TRBD2 for D (7 bases). The CDR3 is made up of 18 amino acids. V lost 6 bases to trimming and J lost 0 bases, with 18 bases between them. Written as DNA, the CDR3 is TGTGCCAGCAGCCCAGAGGGGGGGGCTTACTCTGGGGCCAACGTCCTGACTTTC. It specifies CASSPEGGAYSGANVLTF.

This clonotype was observed many times. The chain is built from TRBV10-3 and TRBJ1-2, with 8 bases identical to TRBD1. The CDR3 has 13 amino acids. The germline V gene encodes CDR1 ENHRY and CDR2 SYGVKD. J was trimmed by 3 bases and V by 5 bases; bases with no gene match: 2. The CDR3 DNA is TGTGCCATCAGTACAGGGGGAGACTATGGCTACACCTTC. Amino acids: CAISTGGDYGYTF.

The table lists this clonotype with many counts. The chain employs TRBV7-9 and TRBJ2-7, with TRBD2 identical over 13 bases. The CDR3 has 16 amino acids. V lost 5 bases to trimming and J lost 2 bases; unmatched junction nucleotides: 6. Germline V gene sequence: CDR1 SEHNR, CDR2 FQNEAQ (reference sequence). CDR3 loop: CASSATSGRTTYEQYF. DNA of the CDR3: TGTGCCAGCAGCGCGACTAGCGGGAGGACCACCTACGAGCAGTACTTC.

The V and J genes are TRBV29-1 and TRBJ2-7; 8 bases line up with TRBD1. The CDR3 consists of 12 residues. The V gene's germline CDR1 is SQVTM and CDR2 ANQGSEA. Trimming took 7 bases from V and 5 from J; bases not matched to a gene: 7. The CDR3 DNA sequence: TGCAGCGCACGGGACAGGATCCACGAGCAGTACTTC. This gives the protein CSARDRIHEQYF.

This sequence joins TRBV12-3 or TRBV12-4 and TRBJ2-3; unclear D gene. Trimming pared 2 bases from V and 6 bases from J, leaving 15 bases between. The CDR3 spans 15 residues. CDR3 residues: CASSLRVSGRDTQYF. In DNA, the CDR3 is TGTGCCAGCAGTTTACGAGTTTCGGGCAGGGATACGCAGTATTTT.

This clonotype was seen just once. The chain joins TRBV27 to TRBJ2-5, with TRBD1 matching over 11 bases. CDR1 and CDR2 (germline): MNHEY, SMNVEV (reference sequence). Trimming at V came to 6 bases and at J to 5 bases, leaving 11 bases not matched to a gene. The CDR3 extends over 16 amino acids. The CDR3 DNA is TGTGCCAGCAGACGAGGGACAGGGGGTCGGGGGGAGACCCAGTACTTC. This codes for CASRRGTGGRGETQYF.

Concerning this clonotype itself: The junction departs from germline at one end; a sequencing error may be responsible. This chain links TRBV6-1 with TRBJ1-2; D is undetermined. This CDR3 has 13 amino acids. Germline CDR1 is MNHNS and CDR2 is SASEGT. CDR3 nucleotides: TGTGCCAGCAGAGAAGACGGTTTCTATGGCTACACCTTC. This codes for CASREDGFYGYTF.

V usage is TRBV5-1 and J usage is TRBJ1-1; D is perhaps TRBD1 (5 bases). CDR1 is SGHRS, CDR2 YFSETQ, per germline. V lost 0 bases and J lost 3, with 18 bases in between. The CDR3 contains 17 residues. The CDR3 nucleotides are TGCGCCAGCAGCTTGGGGGGCAGGTGGGATTCCGACACTGAAGCTTTCTTT. It translates to CASSLGGRWDSDTEAFF.

This chain connects TRBV12-3 or TRBV12-4 to TRBJ1-6, with 7 bases that match TRBD1. The CDR3 has 14 amino acids. V shed 7 bases, J shed 6 bases, and the junction held 6 bases outside the gene matches. The CDR3 region has the DNA TGTGCCAGCACCCTGACAGGGCCTAATTCACCCCTCCACTTT. It translates to CASTLTGPNSPLHF.

This clonotype was counted between two and nine times. The CDR3 nucleotides are TGTGCCAGCTCACCACCTTACAGGGGGCGTCAGCCCCAGCATTTT. It is translated as CASSPPYRGRQPQHF. V gene TRBV18 combines with J gene TRBJ1-5; 9 bases map to TRBD1. Unmatched junction bases numbered 3, after V lost 0 bases and J lost 6 bases. The CDR3 extends over 15 amino acids. Germline V gene data show CDR1 as KGHSH and CDR2 as LQKENI.

The chain carries TRBV14 and TRBJ1-1, with TRBD1 matching over 7 bases. Germline V gives CDR1 SGHDN, CDR2 FVKESK. J gave up 4 bases and V 1 base, and 6 bases lay outside the gene matches. This CDR3 is 15 amino acids long. CDR3 nucleotide sequence: TGTGCCAGCAGCCAAGTTACAGGGGAAGGCACTGAAGCTTTCTTT. This encodes CASSQVTGEGTEAFF.

This clonotype occurred many times. The V and J genes are TRBV12-3 or TRBV12-4 and TRBJ1-2; 7 bases match TRBD1. The junction had 13 bases not matched to a gene; V was cut back by 5 bases and J by 4 bases. The CDR3 has 16 amino acids. The CDR3 DNA reads TGTGCCAGCAGTAAAATAACAGGGGAGGACTCCTATGGCTACACCTTC. Amino acids: CASSKITGEDSYGYTF.